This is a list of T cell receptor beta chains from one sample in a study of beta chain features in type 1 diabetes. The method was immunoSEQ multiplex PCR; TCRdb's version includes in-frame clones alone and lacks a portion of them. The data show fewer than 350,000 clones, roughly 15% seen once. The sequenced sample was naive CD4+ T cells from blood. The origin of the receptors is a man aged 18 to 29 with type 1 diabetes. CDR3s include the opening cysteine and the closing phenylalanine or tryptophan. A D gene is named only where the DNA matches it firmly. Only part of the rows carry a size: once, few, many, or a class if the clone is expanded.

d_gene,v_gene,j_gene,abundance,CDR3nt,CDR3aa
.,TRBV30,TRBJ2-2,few,TGTGCCTGGAGTCTAGCGACCGGGGAGCTGTTTTTT,CAWSLATGELFF
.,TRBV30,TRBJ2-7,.,TGTGCCTGGAGTGTAGCCTACGAGCAGTACTTC,CAWSVAYEQYF
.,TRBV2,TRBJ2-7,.,TGTGCCAGCAGTGAGAGTATAGCTGGGTTCTACGAGCAGTACTTC,CASSESIAGFYEQYF
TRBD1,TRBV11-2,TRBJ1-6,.,TGTGCCAGCAGCCCTATTCGGGACAGGGGTATGCCCCTCCACTTT,CASSPIRDRGMPLHF
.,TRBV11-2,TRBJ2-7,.,TGTGCCAGCAGCTTTGGGAGGGGGGAGCAGTACTTC,CASSFGRGEQYF
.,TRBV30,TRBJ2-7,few,TGTGCCTGGAGGCTGGGTAGCGACGAGCAGTACTTC,CAWRLGSDEQYF
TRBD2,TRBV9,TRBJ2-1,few,TGTGCCAGCAGCGCCCCCGGGGGACTAGACAATGAGCAGTTCTTC,CASSAPGGLDNEQFF
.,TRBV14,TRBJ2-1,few,TGTGCCAGCAGCCAAGATTACAACAATGAGCAGTTCTTC,CASSQDYNNEQFF
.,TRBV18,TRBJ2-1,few,TGTGCCAGCTCACCATTGGGGCTGTGGGGCAATGAGCAGTTCTTC,CASSPLGLWGNEQFF
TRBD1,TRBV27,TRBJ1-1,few,TGTGCCAGCAGTTTACAGGGGGCGCGGGGCACTGAAGCTTTCTTT,CASSLQGARGTEAFF
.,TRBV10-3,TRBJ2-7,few,TGTGCCATCAGTGAGGGACAGAGATCCTACGAGCAGTACTTC,CAISEGQRSYEQYF
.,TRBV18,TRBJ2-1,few,TGTGCCAGCTCACCAGATCAAGGGGTCCACAATGAGCAGTTCTTC,CASSPDQGVHNEQFF
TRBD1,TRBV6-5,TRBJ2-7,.,TGTGCCAGCAGTTCACCGGGACAGGCGATGCAGTACTTC,CASSSPGQAMQYF
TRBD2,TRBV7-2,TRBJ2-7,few,TGTGCCAGCAGCTCCCTAGCGGGAGTTGGTTACGAGCAGTACTTC,CASSSLAGVGYEQYF
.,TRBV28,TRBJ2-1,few,TGTGCCAGCAGTTTGCGACAGTACAGGGTCTTC,CASSLRQYRVF
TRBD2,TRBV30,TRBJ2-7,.,TGTGCCTGGAGAGGACGGACTAGTCGCTACGAGCAGTACTTC,CAWRGRTSRYEQYF
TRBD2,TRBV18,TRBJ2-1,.,TGTGCCAGCTCACTCAATAGCGGGAGGCTTTTCAATGAGCAGTTCTTC,CASSLNSGRLFNEQFF
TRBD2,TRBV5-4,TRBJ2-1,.,TGTGCCAGCAGCTTTCTTTCGGGAGGCTACAATGAGCAGTTCTTC,CASSFLSGGYNEQFF
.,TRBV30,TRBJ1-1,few,TGTGCCTGGAGCGGTGGGAGCTGGCGGGCTTTCTTT,CAWSGGSWRAFF
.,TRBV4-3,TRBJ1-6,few,TGCGCCAGCAGCCAAGATCTAAGTAATTCACCCCTCCACTTT,CASSQDLSNSPLHF
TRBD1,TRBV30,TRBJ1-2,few,TGTGCCTGGAGTGTGGGGACAGTTAATAACTATGGCTACACCTTC,CAWSVGTVNNYGYTF
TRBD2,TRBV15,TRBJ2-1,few,TGTGCCACCAGCCCTAGCGGGGGGGCGGGAAATGAGCAGTTCTTC,CATSPSGGAGNEQFF
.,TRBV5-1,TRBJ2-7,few,TGCGCCAGCAGCTTGACAGCGGGCTACGAGCAGTACTTC,CASSLTAGYEQYF
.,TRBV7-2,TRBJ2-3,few,TGTGCCAGCAGGGAACCAGGGGCACGCAAAGATACGCAGTATTTT,CASREPGARKDTQYF
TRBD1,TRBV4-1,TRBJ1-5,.,TGCGCCAGCAGCCAAGTGACAGGGGTCCTCCAGCCCCAGCATTTT,CASSQVTGVLQPQHF
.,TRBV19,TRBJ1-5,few,TGTGCCAGTAGTCTGAGGTCCAATCAGCCCCAGCATTTT,CASSLRSNQPQHF
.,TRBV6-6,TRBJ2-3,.,TGTGCCGCGGGGGCGCCCCGGGATACGCAGTATTTT,CAAGAPRDTQYF
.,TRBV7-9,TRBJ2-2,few,TGTGCCAGCAGCTTAAGGTCAGCGGTCACCGGGGAGCTGTTTTTT,CASSLRSAVTGELFF
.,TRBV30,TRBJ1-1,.,TGTGCCTGGAGTTTACAGGGTATGAACACTGAAGCTTTCTTT,CAWSLQGMNTEAFF
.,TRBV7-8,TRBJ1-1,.,TGTGCCAGCAGCCTTCGGGTGGTGAACACTGAAGCTTTCTTT,CASSLRVVNTEAFF
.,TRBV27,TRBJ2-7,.,TGTGCCAGCAGTTCCACAGGGTACGAGCAGTACTTC,CASSSTGYEQYF
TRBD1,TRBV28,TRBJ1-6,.,TGTGCCAGCAGTCCTTGGGACAGCTCCTATAATTCACCCCTCCACTTT,CASSPWDSSYNSPLHF
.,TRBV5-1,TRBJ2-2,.,TGCGCCAGCAGCTACGGGACTGACACCGGGGAGCTGTTTTTT,CASSYGTDTGELFF
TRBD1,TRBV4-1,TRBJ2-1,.,TGCGCCAGCAGCCAGCTACCCGGAGGAGACAGGGGTTACAATGAGCAGTTCTTC,CASSQLPGGDRGYNEQFF
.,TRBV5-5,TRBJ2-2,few,TGTGCCAGCAGCCCGATGGGCACCAGGTTCGCGAACACCGGGGAGCTGTTTTTT,CASSPMGTRFANTGELFF
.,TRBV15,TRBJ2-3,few,TGTGCCACAAAAAGACTAGGAACAGATACGCAGTATTTT,CATKRLGTDTQYF
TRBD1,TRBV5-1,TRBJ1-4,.,TGCGCCAGCAGCTCGACCAGGGGGTCAACTAATGAAAAACTGTTTTTT,CASSSTRGSTNEKLFF
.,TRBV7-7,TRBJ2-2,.,TGTGCCAGCAGCCCACAAGGGGTCAGTTCCGGGGAGCTGTTTTTT,CASSPQGVSSGELFF
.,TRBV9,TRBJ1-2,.,TGTGCCAGCAGCGCAGAGGGACATATCTATGGCTACACCTTC,CASSAEGHIYGYTF
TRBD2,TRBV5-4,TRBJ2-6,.,TGTGCCAGCAGCCGTAGCGGGGGCGCTCCCTCTGGGGCCAACGTCCTGACTTTC,CASSRSGGAPSGANVLTF